This T cell receptor (beta chain) was captured by sequencing in a study of blood T cell repertoires in COVID-19. Study-level information: Whether acute or convalescent, the COVID-19 samples came from the United States, Italy and Spain. The cDNA or gDNA used as material had been derived from T cells, B-cell-depleted T cells, or PBMCs.

Unmatched junction bases numbered 8, after V lost 1 base and J lost 5 bases. CDR1 SQVTM and CDR2 ANQGSEA come from the germline V gene. The CDR3 extends over 15 amino acids. Under the authors' procedure: Amplified reference gene primers provided the basis for estimating nucleated cell counts. Sequencing was performed with immunoSEQ multiplex PCR; in TCRdb, only in-frame clones are kept and a portion is missing. The DNA gave D and trimming, while V, J and clone size come from that table. This table has around 200,000 clones, 83% appearing once. What was sequenced was peripheral blood. The chain joins TRBV29-1 to TRBJ2-3; TRBD2 matches 8 bases. The receptor was derived from a man aged 50-60 years with active or convalescent COVID-19. The CDR3 reads CSVEVLAARGDTQYF. The CDR3 DNA sequence: TGCAGCGTTGAAGTACTAGCGGCGAGGGGAGATACGCAGTATTTT.